This TCR beta chain was captured by sequencing in a study of CD8 T cells in ankylosing spondylitis (dated by TCRdb to the late 2010s). As for the study more broadly: T cell receptor beta repertoires were profiled in healthy donors and ankylosing spondylitis patients so that disease-linked TCR variants could be found. Peripheral blood samples were taken, and synovial fluid was additionally collected from ankylosing spondylitis patients. The full study cohort was made up of 25 to 30 ankylosing spondylitis patients and some 100 healthy donors. What the study reported, not specific to this receptor: In peripheral blood, the disease-linked clones were found at relatively low frequencies and had a CD8+ phenotype. According to the report, matched synovial fluid samples from ankylosing spondylitis patients were significantly enriched for the disease-linked clones. Some motif variants had previously been reported in the synovial fluid and blood of reactive arthritis patients, which suggests shared mechanisms of disease initiation. A TCR beta motif made up of under ten highly homologous amino acid variants appeared to be characteristic of blood from ankylosing spondylitis patients.

Sequencing was performed on an Illumina HiSeq 2500. Quantitative 5'-RACE with molecular barcodes was used to prepare TCR beta libraries. Regarding the original processing steps: A new computational method based on a probabilistic model of VDJ rearrangement was used to identify disease-linked TCR variants. TCRdb's own reprocessing of the public reads used fastp at Q25 and MiXCR and kept productive beta chains. Every entry covers one CDR3 protein and lists the most common genes and DNA from its rows. The V and J calls, along with clone size, are taken from TCRdb and not from the paper's own processing. This sample has a few hundred thousand distinct CDR3 sequences in its table, and roughly 10% of those were observed once. Less than 7.5% of the sample lies in the top ten. There are many counts of this clonotype. What antigen it recognizes has not been identified. It has no much larger one-base neighbor in the sample; base qualities were not kept.

Including cysteine and phenylalanine, the CDR3 has 20 amino acids. The kept DNA is CDR3 alone, 60 bases in frame from the first base. Via the germline V gene, CDR1 is SGDLS and CDR2 YYNGEE. The germline V and J ends show losses of 4 bases and 2 bases respectively, and no gene match explains 20 bases of the junction. Sequencing used blood, either unsorted or a sorted T cell fraction (not recorded which). The rearrangement combines TRBV9 with TRBJ2-1, with 8 middle bases fitting TRBD2. This clonotype was sampled from a male donor with ankylosing spondylitis or in good health (not recorded which). Read as DNA, the sequence is TGTGCCAGCAGCCCTCCCAGCGGGGCGGGAGGAGGAGGTACCTACAATGAGCAGTTCTTC. Its protein reads: CASSPPSGAGGGGTYNEQFF.